The entry below gives a single T cell receptor (beta chain) sequence along with its context. What it binds is not known. The entry originates in a study of shared clonotypes between healthy human individuals. Study-wide background: Each donor's CD4 naive and CD4 memory cells filled three plates apiece, CD8 naive two, and CD8 memory one.

Method: immunoSEQ multiplex PCR; TCRdb's copy keeps in-frame clones and lacks some. The sample yields some 2,400,000 clones, approximately 96% seen once. General observations from the study: Shared clonotypes: approximately 4.5% naive CD4, about 3.3% naive CD8, 2.3% memory CD4, under 0.45% memory CD8. Among the subsets, naive ones generally showed larger estimated richness than memory ones.

From germline, CDR1 is SEHNR and CDR2 FQNEAQ (reference sequence). The CDR3 runs to 15 residues. V dropped 5 bases and J dropped 10 bases, with 24 bases sitting between them. This TCR was sampled from a man in his late teens or twenties in good health. The specimen sequenced was naive CD4+ T cells sorted from blood. Subset given: CD45RA+ positively selected. The chain links TRBV7-9 to TRBJ2-7; D is perhaps TRBD1 or TRBD2 (5 bases each). CDR3 in DNA: TGTGCCAGCAGCCACTCTTCGGGGCAGGCAGGAGACCAGTACTTC. Translation gives CASSHSSGQAGDQYF.